This T cell receptor (beta chain) was sequenced for a study of vaccination and CD4 T cells after COVID-19. Study-wide context: Each convalescent patient was PCR positive for SARS-CoV-2 on nasal swab; nine cases were mild and one severe.

Details on this clonotype: Its antigen is not identified.

Germline lookup yields CDR1 LNHDA and CDR2 SQIVND (reference sequence). Trimming cost V 5 bases and J 2 bases; bases outside gene matches: 9. This CDR3 is 16 amino acids long. The treatment is: roughly ten-day PBMC culture with coronavirus spike peptide pools or control peptides (ViraFEST assay). TCRs were sequenced by ViraFEST after antigen-specific T cells had been expanded with peptide pools. Cultured CD4+ T-cell DNA underwent Oncomine TCR Beta short-read sequencing. In TCRdb, the PCR reads were re-called with MiXCR into one record per CDR3 protein. The sample carries about 16,000 distinct CDR3 sequences, 30% to 35% recorded once.

The TCR comes from a human donor with COVID-19. The sequenced material came from cultured CD4+ T cells from blood. The V gene is TRBV19, the J gene TRBJ2-3; TRBD2 aligns across 8 bases. The CDR3 reads CASSPGTSKFTDTQYF. The CDR3 bases are TGTGCCAGTAGTCCTGGGACTAGTAAGTTCACAGATACGCAGTATTTT.